The following is a T cell receptor (beta chain) sequence with its context. These data are taken from a study of PD-L1 blockade in urothelial cancer. Some clones are missing from TCRdb's copy, which holds only in-frame ones; the method was immunoSEQ multiplex PCR. The profile shows 90,000 or so clones, 89% of them singletons. This CDR3 has 13 amino acids. Per the germline V gene, CDR1 is SGHNT and CDR2 is YENEEA. The V end was cut by 5 bases, the J end by 0 bases, with 7 bases between. Time point given: pretreatment peripheral blood. This clonotype was obtained from a woman at least 80 years old with urothelial cancer. Source: PBMCs, taken around atezolizumab (anti-PD-L1) treatment. The V and J genes are TRBV11-3 and TRBJ2-5, with a tentative D call TRBD2 (5 bases). This CDR3 reads CASSPGNQETQYF. CDR3 sequence (DNA): TGTGCCAGCAGCCCCGGGAACCAAGAGACCCAGTACTTC.